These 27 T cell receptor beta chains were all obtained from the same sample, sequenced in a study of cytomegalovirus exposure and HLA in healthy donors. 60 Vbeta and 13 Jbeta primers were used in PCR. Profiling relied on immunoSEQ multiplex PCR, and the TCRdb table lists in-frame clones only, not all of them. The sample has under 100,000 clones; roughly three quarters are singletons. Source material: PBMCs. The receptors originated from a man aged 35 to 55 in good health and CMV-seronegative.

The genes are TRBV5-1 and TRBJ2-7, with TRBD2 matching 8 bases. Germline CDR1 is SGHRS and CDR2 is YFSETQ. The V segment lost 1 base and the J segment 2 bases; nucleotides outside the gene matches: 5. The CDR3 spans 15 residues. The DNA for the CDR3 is TGCGCCAGCAGCTTGACCGGGACTAGAGCCTACGAGCAGTACTTC. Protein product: CASSLTGTRAYEQYF. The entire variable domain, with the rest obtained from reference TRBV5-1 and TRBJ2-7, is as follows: KAGVTQTPRYLIKTRGQQVTLSCSPISGHRSVSWYQQTPGQGLQFLFEYFSETQRNKGNFPGRFSGRQFSNSRSEMNVSTLELGDSALYLCASSLTGTRAYEQYFGPGTRLTVT.

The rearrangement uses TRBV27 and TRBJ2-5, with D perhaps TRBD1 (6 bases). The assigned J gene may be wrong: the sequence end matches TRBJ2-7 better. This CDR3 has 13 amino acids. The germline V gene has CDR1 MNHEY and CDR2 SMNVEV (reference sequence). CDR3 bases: TGTGCCAGCAGTTCCGGGACAAGCTACGAGCAGTACTTC. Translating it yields CASSSGTSYEQYF.

The CDR3 region is CASSQLRGYSTEAFF. CDR3 in DNA: TGCGCCAGCAGCCAATTAAGGGGGTATAGCACTGAAGCTTTCTTT. This rearrangement joins TRBV4-3 to TRBJ1-1; weak D call: TRBD1 (6 bases). Germline V gene sequence: CDR1 LGHNA, CDR2 YSLEER. The germline V and J ends were trimmed by 2 bases and 4 bases, with 14 bases remaining between them. This CDR3 is built from 15 residues.

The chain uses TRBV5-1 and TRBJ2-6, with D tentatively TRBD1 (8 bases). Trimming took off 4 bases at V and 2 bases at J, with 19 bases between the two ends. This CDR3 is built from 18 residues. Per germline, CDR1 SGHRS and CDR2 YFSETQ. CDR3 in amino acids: CASSRIGQGGTGANVLTF. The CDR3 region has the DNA TGCGCCAGCAGCCGAATTGGACAGGGAGGGACTGGGGCCAACGTCCTGACTTTC.

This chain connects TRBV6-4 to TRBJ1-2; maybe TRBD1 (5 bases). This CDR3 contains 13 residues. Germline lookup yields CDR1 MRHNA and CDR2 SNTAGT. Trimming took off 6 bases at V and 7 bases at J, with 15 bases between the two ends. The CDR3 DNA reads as TGTGCCAGCAGCAATTCAGGGATGGCTGGCTACACCTTC. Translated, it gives CASSNSGMAGYTF.

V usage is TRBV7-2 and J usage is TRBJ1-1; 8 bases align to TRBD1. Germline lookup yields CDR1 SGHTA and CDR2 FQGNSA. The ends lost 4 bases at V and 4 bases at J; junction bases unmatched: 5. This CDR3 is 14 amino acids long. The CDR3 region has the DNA TGTGCCAGCAGCTCCCCCGGGACAGGCACTGAAGCTTTCTTT. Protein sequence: CASSSPGTGTEAFF.

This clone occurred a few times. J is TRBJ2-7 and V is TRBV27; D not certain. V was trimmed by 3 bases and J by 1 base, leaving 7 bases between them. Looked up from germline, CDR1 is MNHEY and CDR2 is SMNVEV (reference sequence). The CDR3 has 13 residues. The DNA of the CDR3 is TGTGCCAGCAGTTTCGGAGAGTCCTACGAGCAGTACTTC. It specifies CASSFGESYEQYF.

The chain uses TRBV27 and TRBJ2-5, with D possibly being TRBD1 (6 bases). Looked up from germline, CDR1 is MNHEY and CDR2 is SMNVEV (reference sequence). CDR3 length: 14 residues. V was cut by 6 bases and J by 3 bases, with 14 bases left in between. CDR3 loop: CASRGMDRKETQYF. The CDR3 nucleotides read TGTGCCAGCAGGGGGATGGACAGAAAAGAGACCCAGTACTTC.

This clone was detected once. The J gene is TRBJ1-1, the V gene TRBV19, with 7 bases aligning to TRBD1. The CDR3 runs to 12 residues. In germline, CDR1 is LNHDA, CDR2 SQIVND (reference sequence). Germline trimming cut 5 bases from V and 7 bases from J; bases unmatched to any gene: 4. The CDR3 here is CASSRGQSEAFF. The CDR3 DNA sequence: TGTGCCAGTAGTCGGGGACAGAGTGAAGCTTTCTTT.

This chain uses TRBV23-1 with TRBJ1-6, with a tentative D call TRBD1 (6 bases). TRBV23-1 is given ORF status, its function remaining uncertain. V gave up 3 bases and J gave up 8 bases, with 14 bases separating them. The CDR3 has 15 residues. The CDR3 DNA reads TGCGCCAGCAGTCACCACAGGGAAATGGATTCACCCCTCCACTTT. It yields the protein CASSHHREMDSPLHF.

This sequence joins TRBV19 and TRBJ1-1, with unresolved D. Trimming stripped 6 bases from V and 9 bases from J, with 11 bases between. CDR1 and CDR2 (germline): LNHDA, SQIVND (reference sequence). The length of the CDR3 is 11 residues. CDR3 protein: CASSQTPQAFF. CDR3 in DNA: TGTGCCAGTAGCCAGACACCGCAAGCTTTCTTT.

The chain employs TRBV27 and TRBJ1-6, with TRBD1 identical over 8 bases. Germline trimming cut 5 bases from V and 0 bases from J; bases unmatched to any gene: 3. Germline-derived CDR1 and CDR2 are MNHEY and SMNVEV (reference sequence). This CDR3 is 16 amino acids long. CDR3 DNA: TGTGCCAGCAGTCACGGACAGGGCTCCTATAATTCACCCCTCCACTTT. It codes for CASSHGQGSYNSPLHF.

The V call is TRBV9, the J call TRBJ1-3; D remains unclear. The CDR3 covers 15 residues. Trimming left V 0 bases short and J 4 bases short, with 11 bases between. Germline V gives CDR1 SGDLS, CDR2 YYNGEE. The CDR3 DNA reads TGTGCCAGCAGCGTAGAAGGAGGGTACGGAAACACCATATATTTT. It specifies CASSVEGGYGNTIYF.

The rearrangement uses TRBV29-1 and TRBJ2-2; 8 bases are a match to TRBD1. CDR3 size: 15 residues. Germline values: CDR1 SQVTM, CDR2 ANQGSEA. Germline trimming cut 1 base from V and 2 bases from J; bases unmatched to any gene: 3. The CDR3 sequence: CSVEVPGGNTGELFF. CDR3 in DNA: TGCAGCGTTGAAGTTCCAGGGGGCAACACCGGGGAGCTGTTTTTT.

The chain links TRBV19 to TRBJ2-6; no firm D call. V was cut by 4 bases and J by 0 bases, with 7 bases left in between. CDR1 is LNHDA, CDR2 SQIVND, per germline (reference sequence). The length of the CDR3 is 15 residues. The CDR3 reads CASSRATSGANVLTF. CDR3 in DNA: TGTGCCAGTAGTAGAGCTACCTCTGGGGCCAACGTCCTGACTTTC.

CDR3 in amino acids: CASSPSSYEQYF. CDR3 bases: TGTGCCAGCAGCCCTAGCTCCTACGAGCAGTACTTC. This chain uses TRBV9 with TRBJ2-7; D gene uncertain. Trimming took off 4 bases at V and 0 bases at J, with 5 bases between the two ends. From germline, CDR1 is SGDLS and CDR2 YYNGEE. The CDR3 has 12 residues.

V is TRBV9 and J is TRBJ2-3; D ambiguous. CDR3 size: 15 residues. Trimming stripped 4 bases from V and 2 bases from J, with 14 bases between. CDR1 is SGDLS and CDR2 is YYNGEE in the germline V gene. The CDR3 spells CASSLLERPTDTQYF. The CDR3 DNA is TGTGCCAGCAGCCTGCTAGAGAGGCCCACAGATACGCAGTATTTT.

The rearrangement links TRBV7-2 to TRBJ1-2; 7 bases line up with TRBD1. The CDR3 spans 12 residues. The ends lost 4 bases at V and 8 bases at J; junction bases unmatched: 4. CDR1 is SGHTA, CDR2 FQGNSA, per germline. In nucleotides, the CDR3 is TGTGCCAGCAGCTCTAACAGGGGCGGCTACACCTTC. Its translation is CASSSNRGGYTF.

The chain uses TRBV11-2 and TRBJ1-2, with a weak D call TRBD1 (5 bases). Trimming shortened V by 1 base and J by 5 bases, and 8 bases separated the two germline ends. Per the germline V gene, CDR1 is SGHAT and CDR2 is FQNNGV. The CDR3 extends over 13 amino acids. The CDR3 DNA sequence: TGTGCCAGCAGCTTAGGGGGCGAGTATGGCTACACCTTC. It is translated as CASSLGGEYGYTF.

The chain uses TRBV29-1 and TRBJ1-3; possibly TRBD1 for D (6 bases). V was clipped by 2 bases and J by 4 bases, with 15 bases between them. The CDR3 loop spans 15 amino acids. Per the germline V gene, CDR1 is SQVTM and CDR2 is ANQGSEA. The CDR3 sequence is CSVEKVGGGGNTIYF. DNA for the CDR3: TGCAGCGTTGAAAAGGTTGGGGGCGGAGGAAACACCATATATTTT.

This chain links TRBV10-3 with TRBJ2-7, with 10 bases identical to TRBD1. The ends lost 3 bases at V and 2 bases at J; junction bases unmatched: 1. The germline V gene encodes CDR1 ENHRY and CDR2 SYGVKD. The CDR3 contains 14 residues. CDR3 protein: CAISDGQGAYEQYF. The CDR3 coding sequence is TGTGCCATCAGTGACGGACAGGGGGCCTACGAGCAGTACTTC.

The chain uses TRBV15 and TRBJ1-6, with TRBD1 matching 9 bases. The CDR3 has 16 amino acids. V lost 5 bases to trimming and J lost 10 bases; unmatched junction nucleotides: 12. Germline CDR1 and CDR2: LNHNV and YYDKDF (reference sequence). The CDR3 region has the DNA TGTGCCACCAGCCACCGGGACAGGGAGGCAGAATCACCCCTCCACTTT. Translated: CATSHRDREAESPLHF.

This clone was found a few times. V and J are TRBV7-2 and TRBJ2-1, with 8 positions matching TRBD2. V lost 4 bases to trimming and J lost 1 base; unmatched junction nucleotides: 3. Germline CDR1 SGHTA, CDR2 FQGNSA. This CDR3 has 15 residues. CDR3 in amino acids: CASSWRGVSYNEQFF. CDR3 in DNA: TGTGCCAGCAGCTGGCGGGGGGTTTCCTACAATGAGCAGTTCTTC.

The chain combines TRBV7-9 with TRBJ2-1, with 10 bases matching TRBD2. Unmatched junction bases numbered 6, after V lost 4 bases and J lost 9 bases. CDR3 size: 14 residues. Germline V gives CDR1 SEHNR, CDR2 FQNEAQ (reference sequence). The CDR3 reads CASSSSGGASEQFF. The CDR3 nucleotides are TGTGCCAGCAGCTCCAGCGGGGGGGCCAGTGAGCAGTTCTTC.

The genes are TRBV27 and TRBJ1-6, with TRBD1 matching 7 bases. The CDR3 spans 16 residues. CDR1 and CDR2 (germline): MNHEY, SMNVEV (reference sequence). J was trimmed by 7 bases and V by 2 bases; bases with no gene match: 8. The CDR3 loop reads CASSLLSPTGNSPLHF. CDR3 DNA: TGTGCCAGCAGTTTACTTTCCCCGACAGGGAATTCACCCCTCCACTTT.

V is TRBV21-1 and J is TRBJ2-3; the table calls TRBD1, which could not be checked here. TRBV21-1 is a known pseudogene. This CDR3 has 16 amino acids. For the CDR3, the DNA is TGTGCCAGCAGCCTCCCGGACAGGGGGCGCTTAGATACGCAGTATTTT. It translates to CASSLPDRGRLDTQYF.

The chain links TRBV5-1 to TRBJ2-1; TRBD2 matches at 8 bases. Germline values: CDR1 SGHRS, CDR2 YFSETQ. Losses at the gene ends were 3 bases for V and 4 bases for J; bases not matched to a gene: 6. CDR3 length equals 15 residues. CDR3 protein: CASSSSGGIYNEQFF. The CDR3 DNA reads TGCGCCAGCAGCTCTTCGGGGGGGATTTACAATGAGCAGTTCTTC. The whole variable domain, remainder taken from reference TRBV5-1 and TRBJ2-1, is KAGVTQTPRYLIKTRGQQVTLSCSPISGHRSVSWYQQTPGQGLQFLFEYFSETQRNKGNFPGRFSGRQFSNSRSEMNVSTLELGDSALYLCASSSSGGIYNEQFFGPGTRLTVL.